Listed below are T cell receptor beta chains from one sample, sequenced in a study of blood T cell repertoires in COVID-19. Produced via immunoSEQ multiplex PCR; TCRdb's table is partial and in-frame only. Among 200,000 or so clones, under 85% were seen once, and the ten largest hold roughly 17%. The sample consisted of peripheral blood. Source of these receptors: a man between 60 and 75 years old with active or convalescent COVID-19. Both conserved end residues are part of each CDR3. Each record gives: J gene, V gene, clone size, D gene, CDR3 protein, CDR3 DNA. The D gene is left open where the match is weak. Size is omitted from some rows. Given values are once, few, many or a class for expanded clones.

TRBJ2-7 | TRBV7-9 | - | - | CASSSPASSGIAYEQYF | TGTGCCAGCAGCTCGCCCGCCTCGTCCGGGATTGCCTACGAGCAGTACTTC
TRBJ1-1 | TRBV10-3 | - | TRBD1 | CAISEQGARTEAFF | TGTGCCATCAGTGAACAGGGGGCGAGAACTGAAGCTTTCTTT
TRBJ1-6 | TRBV13 | - | TRBD1 | CASSLGRQGSPLHF | TGTGCCAGCAGCTTAGGCAGACAGGGGTCACCCCTCCACTTT
TRBJ2-3 | TRBV7-9 | few | TRBD2 | CASSWGGLADTDTQYF | TGTGCCAGCAGCTGGGGTGGACTAGCAGACACAGATACGCAGTATTTT
TRBJ1-1 | TRBV14 | - | - | CASSPRQVGEAFF | TGTGCCAGCAGCCCCAGACAGGTCGGGGAAGCTTTCTTT
TRBJ1-6 | TRBV18 | - | TRBD1 | CASSPARGPNNSPLHF | TGTGCCAGCTCACCAGCCAGGGGGCCTAATAATTCACCCCTCCACTTT
TRBJ2-7 | TRBV12-3/TRBV12-4 | - | - | CASSLELYEQYF | TGTGCCAGCAGTTTAGAACTCTACGAGCAGTACTTC
TRBJ2-7 | TRBV25-1 | few | TRBD2 | CASSEFGGGREQYF | TGTGCCAGCAGTGAATTTGGGGGAGGGCGCGAGCAGTACTTC
TRBJ1-5 | TRBV12-3/TRBV12-4 | - | TRBD1 | CASSGTGYQPQHF | TGTGCCAGCAGCGGGACAGGGTATCAGCCCCAGCATTTT
TRBJ2-5 | TRBV28 | - | - | CASSLIQGETQYF | TGTGCCAGCAGTTTAATTCAGGGAGAGACCCAGTACTTC
TRBJ2-2 | TRBV7-2 | - | TRBD2 | CASSLARLAGVITGELFF | TGTGCCAGCAGCTTAGCAAGACTAGCGGGAGTAATCACCGGGGAGCTGTTTTTT
TRBJ2-7 | TRBV5-4 | few | TRBD1 | CASSSTGDEQYF | TGTGCCAGCAGCTCGACAGGGGACGAGCAGTACTTC
TRBJ2-1 | TRBV7-9 | - | - | CASSLANTGYNEQFF | TGTGCCAGCAGCTTAGCCAATACAGGCTACAATGAGCAGTTCTTC
TRBJ2-5 | TRBV3-1/TRBV3-2 | - | TRBD2 | CASSRPGGGSQETQYF | TGTGCCAGCAGCCGACCGGGCGGGGGTAGCCAAGAGACCCAGTACTTC
TRBJ1-2 | TRBV7-3 | - | TRBD1 | CASSLNQGAGGYTF | TGTGCCAGCAGCTTAAATCAGGGGGCCGGTGGCTACACCTTC
TRBJ2-3 | TRBV6-6 | - | - | CASSYSRLTDTQYF | TGTGCCAGCAGTTACTCGAGACTCACAGATACGCAGTATTTT
TRBJ2-1 | TRBV7-8 | - | TRBD2 | CASSLTGGSDEQFF | TGTGCCAGCAGCTTGACCGGCGGGAGTGATGAGCAGTTCTTC
TRBJ1-2 | TRBV5-1 | - | - | CASSLGGSYGYTF | TGCGCCAGCAGCTTAGGGGGAAGCTATGGCTACACCTTC
TRBJ2-1 | TRBV30 | - | TRBD2 | CAWSALAGAHNEQFF | TGTGCCTGGAGTGCACTAGCGGGAGCGCACAATGAGCAGTTCTTC